This T cell receptor beta chain emerged from a study of T cell responses to AZD1222 COVID-19 vaccine. Unmatched junction bases numbered 4, after V lost 5 bases and J lost 2 bases. The CDR3 length is 15 residues. Germline V CDR1 and CDR2: MDHEN, SYDVKM. Measured with immunoSEQ multiplex PCR; TCRdb has only the in-frame clones, and not every one. The repertoire includes 150,000 to 200,000 clones, just under 95% of them detected once, and 1.3% to 1.5% sits in the top ten. This TCR was sampled from an adult in good health. The starting material was peripheral blood, obtained on day 0 of AZD1222 vaccination. This chain uses TRBV28 with TRBJ1-5; the match to TRBD1 covers 9 bases. In DNA form, the CDR3 reads TGTGCCAGCAGTCTACAGGGGGCCGGCAATCAGCCCCAGCATTTT. Translation: CASSLQGAGNQPQHF.